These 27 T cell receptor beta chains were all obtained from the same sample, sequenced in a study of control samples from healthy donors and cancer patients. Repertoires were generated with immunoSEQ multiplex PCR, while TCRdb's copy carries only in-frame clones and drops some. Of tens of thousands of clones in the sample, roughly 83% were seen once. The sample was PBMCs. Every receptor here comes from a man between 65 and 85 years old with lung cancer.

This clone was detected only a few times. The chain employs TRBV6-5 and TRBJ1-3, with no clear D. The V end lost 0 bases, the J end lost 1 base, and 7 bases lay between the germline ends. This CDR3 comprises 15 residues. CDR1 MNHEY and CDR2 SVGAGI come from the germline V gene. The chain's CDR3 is CASSYSTPSGNTIYF. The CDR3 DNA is TGTGCCAGCAGTTACTCGACGCCGTCTGGAAACACCATATATTTT.

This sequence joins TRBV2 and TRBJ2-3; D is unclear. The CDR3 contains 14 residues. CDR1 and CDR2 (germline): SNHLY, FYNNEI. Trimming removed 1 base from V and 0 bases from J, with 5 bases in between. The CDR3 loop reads CASSEVRSTDTQYF. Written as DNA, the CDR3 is TGTGCCAGCAGTGAAGTCAGGAGCACAGATACGCAGTATTTT.

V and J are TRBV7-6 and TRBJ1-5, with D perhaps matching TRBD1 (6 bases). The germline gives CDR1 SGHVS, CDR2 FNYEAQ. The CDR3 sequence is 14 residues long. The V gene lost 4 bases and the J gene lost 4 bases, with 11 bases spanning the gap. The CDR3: CASSSQGPNQPQHF. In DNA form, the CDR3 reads TGTGCCAGCAGCTCACAGGGTCCTAATCAGCCCCAGCATTTT.

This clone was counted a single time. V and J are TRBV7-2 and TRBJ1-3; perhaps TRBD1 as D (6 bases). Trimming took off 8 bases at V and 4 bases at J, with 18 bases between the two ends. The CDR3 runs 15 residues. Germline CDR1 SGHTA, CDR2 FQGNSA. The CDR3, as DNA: TGTGCCAGCCGCTATCAGCTGGGGGGCGGAAACACCATATATTTT. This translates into CASRYQLGGGNTIYF.

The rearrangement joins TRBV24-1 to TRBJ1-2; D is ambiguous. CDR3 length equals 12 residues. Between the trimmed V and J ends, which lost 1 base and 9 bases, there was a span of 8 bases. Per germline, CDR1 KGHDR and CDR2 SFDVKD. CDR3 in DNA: TGTGCCACCAGTGATTTAGGCCGCCGCTACACCTTC. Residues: CATSDLGRRYTF.

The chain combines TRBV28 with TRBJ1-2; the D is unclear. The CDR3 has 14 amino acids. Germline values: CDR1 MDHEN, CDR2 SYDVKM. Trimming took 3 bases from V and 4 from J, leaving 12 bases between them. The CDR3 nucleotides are TGTGCCAGCAGTTTTGGGCAGATCCCCTATGGCTACACCTTC. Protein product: CASSFGQIPYGYTF.

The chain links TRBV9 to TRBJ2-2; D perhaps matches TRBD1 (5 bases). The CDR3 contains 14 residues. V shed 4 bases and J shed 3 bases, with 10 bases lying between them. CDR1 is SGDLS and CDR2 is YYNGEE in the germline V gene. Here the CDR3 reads CASSRGRDTGELFF. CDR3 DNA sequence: TGTGCCAGCAGCAGGGGAAGGGACACCGGGGAGCTGTTTTTT.

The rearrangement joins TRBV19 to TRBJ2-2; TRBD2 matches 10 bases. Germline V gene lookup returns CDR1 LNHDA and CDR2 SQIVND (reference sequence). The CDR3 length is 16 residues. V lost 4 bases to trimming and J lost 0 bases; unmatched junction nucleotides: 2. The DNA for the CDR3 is TGTGCCAGTAGTAGGCTAGCGGGGGCGAACACCGGGGAGCTGTTTTTT. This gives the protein CASSRLAGANTGELFF. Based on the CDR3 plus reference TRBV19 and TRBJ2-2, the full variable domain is DGGITQSPKYLFRKEGQNVTLSCEQNLNHDAMYWYRQDPGQGLRLIYYSQIVNDFQKGDIAEGYSVSREKKESFPLTVTSAQKNPTAFYLCASSRLAGANTGELFFGEGSRLTVL.

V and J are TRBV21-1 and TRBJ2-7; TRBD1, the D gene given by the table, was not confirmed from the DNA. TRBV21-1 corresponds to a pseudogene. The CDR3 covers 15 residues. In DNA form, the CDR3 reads TGTGCCAGCACCAAAGCAGGCACAGGGACGGGCGAGCAGTACTTC. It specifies CASTKAGTGTGEQYF.

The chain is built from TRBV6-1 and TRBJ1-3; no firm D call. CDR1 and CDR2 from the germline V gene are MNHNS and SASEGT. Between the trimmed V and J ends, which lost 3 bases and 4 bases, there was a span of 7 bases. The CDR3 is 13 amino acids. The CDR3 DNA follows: TGTGCCAGCAGTGAGACTGGGGGAAACACCATATATTTT. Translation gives CASSETGGNTIYF.

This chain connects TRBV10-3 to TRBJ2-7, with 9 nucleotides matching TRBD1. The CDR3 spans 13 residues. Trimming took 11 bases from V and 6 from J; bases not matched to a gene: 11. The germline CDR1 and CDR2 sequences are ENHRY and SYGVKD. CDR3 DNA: TGTGCCTCGGCGGGACAGGGTAGGTCCGAGCAGTACTTC. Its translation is CASAGQGRSEQYF.

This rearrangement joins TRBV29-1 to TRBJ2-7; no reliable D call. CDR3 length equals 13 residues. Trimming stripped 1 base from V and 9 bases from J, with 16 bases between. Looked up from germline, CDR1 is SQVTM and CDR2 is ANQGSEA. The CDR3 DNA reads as TGCAGCGTTGAAGCGGACCCTTATCCTCGGCAGTACTTC. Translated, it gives CSVEADPYPRQYF.

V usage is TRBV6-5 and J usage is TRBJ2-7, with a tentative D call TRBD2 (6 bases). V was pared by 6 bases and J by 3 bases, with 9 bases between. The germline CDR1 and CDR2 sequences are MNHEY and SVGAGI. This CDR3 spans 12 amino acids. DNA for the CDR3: TGTGCCAGCAGCACCGGGAGCTACGAGCAGTACTTC. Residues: CASSTGSYEQYF.

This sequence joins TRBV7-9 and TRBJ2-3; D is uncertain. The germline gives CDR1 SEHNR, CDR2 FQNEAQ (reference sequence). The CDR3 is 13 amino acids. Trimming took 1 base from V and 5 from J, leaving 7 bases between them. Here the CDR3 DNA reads TGTGCCAGCAGCTTAGACCCTGGAGATACGCAGTATTTT. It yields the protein CASSLDPGDTQYF.

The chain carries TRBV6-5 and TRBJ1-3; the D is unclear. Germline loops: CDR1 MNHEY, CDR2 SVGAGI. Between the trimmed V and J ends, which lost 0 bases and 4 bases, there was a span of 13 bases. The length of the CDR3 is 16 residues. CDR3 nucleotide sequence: TGTGCCAGCAGTTACTCGAGACCCCTGGGAGGAAACACCATATATTTT. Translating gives CASSYSRPLGGNTIYF.

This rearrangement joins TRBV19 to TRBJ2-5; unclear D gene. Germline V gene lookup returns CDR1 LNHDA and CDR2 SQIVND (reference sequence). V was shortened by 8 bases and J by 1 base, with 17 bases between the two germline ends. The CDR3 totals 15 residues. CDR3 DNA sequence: TGTGCCAGTTCCCGTGGGTCCGGCCTCCAAGAGACCCAGTACTTC. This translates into CASSRGSGLQETQYF.

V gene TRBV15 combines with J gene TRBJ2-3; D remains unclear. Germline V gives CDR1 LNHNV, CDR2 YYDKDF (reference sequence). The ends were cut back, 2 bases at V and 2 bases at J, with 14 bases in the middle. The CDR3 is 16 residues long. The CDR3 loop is CATSRTPSTFTDTQYF. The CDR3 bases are TGTGCCACCAGCAGAACCCCGAGCACCTTCACAGATACGCAGTATTTT.

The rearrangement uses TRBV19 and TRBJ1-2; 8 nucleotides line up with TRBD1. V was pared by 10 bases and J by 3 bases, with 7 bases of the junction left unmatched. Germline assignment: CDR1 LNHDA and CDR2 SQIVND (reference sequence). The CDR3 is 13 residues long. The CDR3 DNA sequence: TGTGCCACTATCCCAGGGGGCGACTATGGCTACACCTTC. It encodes CATIPGGDYGYTF.

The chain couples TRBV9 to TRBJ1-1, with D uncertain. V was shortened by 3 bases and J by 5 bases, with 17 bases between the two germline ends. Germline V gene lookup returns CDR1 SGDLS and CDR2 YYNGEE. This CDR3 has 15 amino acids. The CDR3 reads CASSAAGESGTEAFF. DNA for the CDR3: TGTGCCAGCAGCGCGGCCGGGGAGAGCGGAACTGAAGCTTTCTTT.

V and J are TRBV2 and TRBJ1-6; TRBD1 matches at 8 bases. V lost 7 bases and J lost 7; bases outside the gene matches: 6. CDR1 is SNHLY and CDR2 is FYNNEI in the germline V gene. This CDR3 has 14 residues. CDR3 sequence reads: CASTMTGVNSPLHF. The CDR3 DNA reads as TGTGCCAGCACCATGACAGGGGTGAATTCACCCCTCCACTTT.

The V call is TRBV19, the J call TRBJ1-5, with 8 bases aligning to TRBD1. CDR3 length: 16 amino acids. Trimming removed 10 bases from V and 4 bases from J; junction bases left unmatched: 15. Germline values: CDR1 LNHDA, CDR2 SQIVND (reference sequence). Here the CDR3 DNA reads TGTGCCACCCAGGGGGCGCTTTCGCTTTCAAATCAGCCCCAGCATTTT. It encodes CATQGALSLSNQPQHF.

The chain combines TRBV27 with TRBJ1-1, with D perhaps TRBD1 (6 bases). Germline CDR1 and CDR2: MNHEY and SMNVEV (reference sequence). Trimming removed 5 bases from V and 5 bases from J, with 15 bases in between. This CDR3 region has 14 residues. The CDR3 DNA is TGTGCCAGCAGTCCACTCGGGGGGCGGACTGAAGCTTTCTTT. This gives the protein CASSPLGGRTEAFF.

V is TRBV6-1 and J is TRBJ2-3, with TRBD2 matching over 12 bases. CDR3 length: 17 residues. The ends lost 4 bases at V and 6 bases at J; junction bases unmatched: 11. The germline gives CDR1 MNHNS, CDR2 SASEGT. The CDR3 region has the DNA TGTGCCAGCAGTGGCCGCTTTCTAGCGGGGGGGTCGGATACGCAGTATTTT. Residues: CASSGRFLAGGSDTQYF.

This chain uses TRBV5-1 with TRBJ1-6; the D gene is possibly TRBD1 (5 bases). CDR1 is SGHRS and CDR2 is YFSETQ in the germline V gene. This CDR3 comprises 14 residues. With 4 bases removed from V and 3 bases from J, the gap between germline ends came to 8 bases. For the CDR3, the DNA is TGCGCCAGCAGCGAGACAGTCTATAATTCACCCCTCCACTTT. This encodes CASSETVYNSPLHF.

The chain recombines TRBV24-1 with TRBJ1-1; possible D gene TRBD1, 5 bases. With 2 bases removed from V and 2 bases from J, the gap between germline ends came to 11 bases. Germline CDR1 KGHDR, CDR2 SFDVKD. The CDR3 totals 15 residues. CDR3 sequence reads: CATSDSGTLNTEAFF. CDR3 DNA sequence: TGTGCCACCAGTGATTCCGGGACCCTAAACACTGAAGCTTTCTTT.

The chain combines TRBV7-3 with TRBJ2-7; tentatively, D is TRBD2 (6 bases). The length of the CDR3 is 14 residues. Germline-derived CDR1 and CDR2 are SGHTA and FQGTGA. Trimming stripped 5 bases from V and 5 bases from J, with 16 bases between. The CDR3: CASSVGVTRDEQYF. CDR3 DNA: TGTGCCAGCAGCGTTGGGGTGACTAGGGACGAGCAGTACTTC. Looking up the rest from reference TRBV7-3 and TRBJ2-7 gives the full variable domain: GAGVSQTPSNKVTEKGKYVELRCDPISGHTALYWYRQSLGQGPEFLIYFQGTGAADDSGLPNDRFFAVRPEGSVSTLKIQRTERGDSAVYLCASSVGVTRDEQYFGPGTRLTVT.

This CDR3 reads CASSVATVGGVFNYGYTF. CDR3 sequence (DNA): TGTGCCAGCAGCGTAGCTACAGTTGGTGGGGTTTTTAACTATGGCTACACCTTC. The V call is TRBV9, the J call TRBJ1-2, with no clear D. The CDR3 spans 18 residues. The germline gives CDR1 SGDLS, CDR2 YYNGEE. Trimming removed 0 bases from V and 1 base from J, with 19 bases in between.